This T cell receptor (beta chain) was recorded in a study of cytomegalovirus exposure and HLA in healthy donors. Study findings and constraints: The authors confirmed in vitro that three CMV-associated chains were specific for CMV antigens. The study designated around 150 TCR beta chains cytomegalovirus-associated. Productive status was seen about 90% or about 30% of the time for most TCR beta V segments in an earlier analysis.

There were likely unrecorded immune exposures, though donors were nominally healthy when sampled. A note on this clone: The antigen is not known.

Amplification used 60 Vbeta primers and 13 Jbeta primers. Using immunoSEQ multiplex PCR, the repertoire was profiled, and TCRdb retains in-frame clones only, with some absent. The repertoire holds 70,000 to 90,000 clones, with 80% to 90% as singletons. V was cut by 4 bases and J by 5 bases, with 13 bases left in between. The CDR3 length is 14 residues. Germline CDR1 is MDHEN and CDR2 is SYDVKM. The chain has TRBV28 and TRBJ2-3; maybe TRBD2 (6 bases). The specimen sequenced was PBMCs. The sequence was obtained from a man in his sixties or seventies in good health and CMV-seropositive. The CDR3 region has the DNA TGTGCCAGCAGTTCCGGGAGTCTGGAAGATACGCAGTATTTT. Amino acids: CASSSGSLEDTQYF.